This T cell receptor beta chain appears in the sequencing data of a study of shared clonotypes between healthy human individuals. Each of the donors was a healthy adult who was HIV-negative and had not had a recent acute infection or vaccination. Caucasian adults residing in Nashville, Tennessee made up all the donors. Unsorted samples drew genomic DNA from 100 million or so PBMCs. Germline trimming cut 3 bases from V and 8 bases from J; bases unmatched to any gene: 8. The CDR3 totals 14 residues. Germline-derived CDR1 and CDR2 are SGHTS and YDEGEE. At the deep level, the assay was run. Method: immunoSEQ multiplex PCR; TCRdb's copy keeps in-frame clones and lacks some. The sample lists roughly 510,000 clones; 75% to 80% were seen once.

Sequenced: PBMCs. This receptor was identified in a woman between 40 and 55 years old in good health. Some clones in this sample may be carry-over from other donors' samples. The chain links TRBV5-8 to TRBJ2-1; 7 positions agree with TRBD1. CDR3 in amino acids: CASSSRDSWDEQFF. CDR3 coding DNA: TGTGCCAGCAGCTCCCGGGACAGTTGGGATGAGCAGTTCTTC.